This TCR beta chain was profiled in a study of a mutant IDH1 vaccine in newly diagnosed glioma. Study-wide context: First vaccine doses came 4-6 weeks after radiotherapy alone, or with temozolomide cycles. Of the patients given treatment, approximately 62% were male and approximately 38% were female, and a mean age of around 38 years was recorded. Patients' prior therapy spanned radiotherapy, temozolomide, or both; most underwent both.

Time point given: week 23, last vaccination. The vaccine gave 300 ug of a 20-mer mutant IDH1 peptide subcutaneously per dose. Using immunoSEQ multiplex PCR, the repertoire was profiled, and TCRdb retains in-frame clones only, with some absent. The sample has under 45,000 clones, roughly 80% seen once. The CDR3 is 13 residues long. CDR1 and CDR2 (germline): LNHDA, SQIVND (reference sequence). V lost 4 bases, J lost 8 bases, and 11 bases lay in between. This clone showed up just a few times. Antigen: not known. The gene calls are TRBV19 and TRBJ2-2; D call uncertain. The sequenced sample was PBMCs, obtained from a glioma patient whose treatment included an IDH1 peptide vaccine. This clonotype was obtained from a man over 45 with glioma. The CDR3 DNA sequence: TGTGCCAGTAGTACGACGTATCGGGGGGAGCTGTTTTTT. Amino acid sequence: CASSTTYRGELFF. Supplemented by reference TRBV19 and TRBJ2-2, the full variable domain reads DGGITQSPKYLFRKEGQNVTLSCEQNLNHDAMYWYRQDPGQGLRLIYYSQIVNDFQKGDIAEGYSVSREKKESFPLTVTSAQKNPTAFYLCASSTTYRGELFFGEGSRLTVL.